This entry features one TCR beta chain sequence. Antigen: not known. The data are from a study of T cell responses to AZD1222 COVID-19 vaccine. Study-level findings and limits: Spike-specific TCR breadth rose after two AZD1222 doses, and depth rose as well. Donors in the cohort were predominantly white British and more often female, and clonal diversity was possibly underestimated.

TCRdb keeps only in-frame clones here, not all; method: immunoSEQ multiplex PCR. The profile covers about 130,000 clones, with over 75% appearing a single time and over 5% taken by the ten largest. Pooled in the analysis were second doses at about 4 or about 12 weeks. This receptor was obtained from an adult who received the AZD1222 COVID-19 vaccine. The specimen was peripheral blood, collected 28 days after the second AZD1222 dose.

Written as DNA, the CDR3 is TGTGCCAGCAGTCAATCTCCCTCCTGGGGCTACACCTTC. Its protein product is CASSQSPSWGYTF. The chain uses TRBV25-1 and TRBJ1-2; D gene unclear. V lost 5 bases and J 8 bases, leaving 15 bases between the germline ends. This CDR3 region has 13 residues. The germline gives CDR1 MGHDK, CDR2 SYGVNS.